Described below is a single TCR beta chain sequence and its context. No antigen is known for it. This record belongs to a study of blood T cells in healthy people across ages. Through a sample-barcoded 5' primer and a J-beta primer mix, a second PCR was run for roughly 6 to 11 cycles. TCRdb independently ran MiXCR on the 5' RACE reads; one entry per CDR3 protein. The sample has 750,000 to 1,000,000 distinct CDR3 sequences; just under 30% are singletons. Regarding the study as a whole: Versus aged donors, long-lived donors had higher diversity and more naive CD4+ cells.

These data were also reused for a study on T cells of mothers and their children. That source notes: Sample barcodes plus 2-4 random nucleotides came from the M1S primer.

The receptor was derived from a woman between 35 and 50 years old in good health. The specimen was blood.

Here the CDR3 DNA reads TGTGCCAGCAGTTACCACACCGAGGGACAGGGGCCGACGGGCAATCAGCCCCAGCATTTT. This sequence encodes CASSYHTEGQGPTGNQPQHF. The genes are TRBV7-9 and TRBJ1-5; 10 nucleotides agree with TRBD1. With V trimmed by 6 bases and J by 2 bases, 19 bases remained unmatched. This CDR3 has 20 amino acids. CDR1 and CDR2 (germline): SEHNR, FQNEAQ (reference sequence). The full variable domain, rest sourced from reference TRBV7-9 and TRBJ1-5, is DTGVSQNPRHKITKRGQNVTFRCDPISEHNRLYWYRQTLGQGPEFLTYFQNEAQLEKSRLLSDRFSAERPKGSFSTLEIQRTEQGDSAMYLCASSYHTEGQGPTGNQPQHFGDGTRLSIL.